The clone carrying this T cell receptor (beta chain) turned up a few times. Antigen unknown. Additional DNA sequences in this sample encode the identical CDR3. Both 60 Vbeta primers and 13 Jbeta primers went into the PCR. Some clones are missing from TCRdb's copy, which holds only in-frame ones; the method was immunoSEQ multiplex PCR. The sample carries more than 85,000 clones, about 13% recorded once. The data derive from a study of cytomegalovirus exposure and HLA in healthy donors. General study results and limits: In terms of immune exposure information, only CMV serostatus was available.

Likely unrecorded immune exposures existed in these nominally healthy donors. This sequence was found in a man aged 35-49 years in good health and CMV-seropositive. Input material: PBMCs.

The CDR3 nucleotides read TGCAGCGTTGGTAATTTGTGGCCCAATGGGGCCAACGTCCTGACTTTC. Translation: CSVGNLWPNGANVLTF. The J gene is TRBJ2-6, the V gene TRBV29-1, with no clear D. V was pared by 4 bases and J by 3 bases, with 16 bases between. Germline CDR1 SQVTM, CDR2 ANQGSEA. The CDR3 runs 16 residues.